The 13 T cell receptor beta chains below come from one sample, sequenced in a study of PD-1 blockade in classical Hodgkin lymphoma. Each of the patients experienced relapse following autologous stem cell transplantation, and their brentuximab vedotin exposure differed. Using immunoSEQ multiplex PCR, the repertoire was profiled, and TCRdb retains in-frame clones only, with some absent. The sample records about 46,000 clones, roughly 80% being singletons. Specimen: peripheral blood mononuclear cells (PBMCs), collected before the second cycle of nivolumab. The receptors shown here come from a human donor with classical Hodgkin lymphoma.

This clone was recorded many times. The V and J genes are TRBV6-5 and TRBJ1-1; no definite D call. The CDR3 has 14 residues. V lost 6 bases and J 0 bases, leaving 11 bases between the germline ends. Germline V gives CDR1 MNHEY, CDR2 SVGAGI. The CDR3 nucleotides are TGTGCCAGCAGCCCTCGGTCCATGAACACTGAAGCTTTCTTT. Its protein product is CASSPRSMNTEAFF.

J is TRBJ2-1 and V is TRBV7-9, with D perhaps TRBD2 (7 bases). Trimming shortened V by 1 base and J by 4 bases, and 11 bases separated the two germline ends. Germline CDR1 is SEHNR and CDR2 is FQNEAQ (reference sequence). The CDR3 contains 15 residues. CDR3 bases: TGTGCCAGCAGCTTAGGGGGGGGCTGGTACAATGAGCAGTTCTTC. Translating gives CASSLGGGWYNEQFF.

The rearrangement uses TRBV5-1 and TRBJ2-1, with D maybe TRBD2 (5 bases). This CDR3 region has 15 residues. V was clipped by 0 bases and J by 6 bases, with 13 bases between them. CDR1 and CDR2 from the germline V gene are SGHRS and YFSETQ. CDR3 loop: CASSLGPAGINEQFF. CDR3 nucleotide sequence: TGCGCCAGCAGCTTGGGGCCAGCCGGGATCAATGAGCAGTTCTTC.

The chain has TRBV11-2 and TRBJ1-1, with TRBD1 identical over 8 bases. J lost 1 base, V lost 4 bases, and 5 bases had no gene match. The CDR3 runs 15 residues. Germline-derived CDR1 and CDR2 are SGHAT and FQNNGV. The CDR3 here is CASSSVGQGNTEAFF. Written as DNA, the CDR3 is TGTGCCAGCAGCTCAGTCGGACAGGGGAACACTGAAGCTTTCTTT.

The genes are TRBV30 and TRBJ2-2, with 7 positions matching TRBD2. Germline loops: CDR1 GTSNPN, CDR2 SVGIG (reference sequence). Trimming removed 3 bases from V and 1 base from J; junction bases left unmatched: 5. CDR3 length: 15 residues. CDR3 in DNA: TGTGCCTGGAGGAAAGGCGGGAGGAACACCGGGGAGCTGTTTTTT. The encoded protein is CAWRKGGRNTGELFF.

The chain combines TRBV27 with TRBJ2-1, with D tentatively TRBD2 (5 bases). There are 12 residues in the CDR3. Germline-derived CDR1 and CDR2 are MNHEY and SMNVEV (reference sequence). Trimming removed 3 bases from V and 6 bases from J, with 6 bases in between. Written as DNA, the CDR3 is TGTGCCAGCAGTTTGAGGGCCAATGAGCAGTTCTTC. Residues: CASSLRANEQFF.

V is TRBV7-2 and J is TRBJ2-1; D gene unclear. V lost 5 bases, J lost 8 bases, and 16 bases lay in between. This CDR3 has 14 amino acids. CDR1 and CDR2 (germline): SGHTA, FQGNSA. CDR3 nucleotides: TGTGCCAGCAGCGACCGAAGGTCGGTACATGAGCAGTTCTTC. It is translated as CASSDRRSVHEQFF.

The chain carries TRBV7-2 and TRBJ1-5; D might be TRBD1 (6 bases). Trimming stripped 2 bases from V and 2 bases from J, with 10 bases between. Germline CDR1 reads SGHTA; CDR2 reads FQGNSA. CDR3 size: 15 residues. The CDR3 DNA reads as TGTGCCAGCAGCTTAAGGGCAGGGGGCAATCAGCCCCAGCATTTT. It codes for CASSLRAGGNQPQHF.

This chain joins TRBV9 and TRBJ2-3; D unresolved. Trimming left V 4 bases short and J 4 bases short, with 10 bases between. Germline CDR1 reads SGDLS; CDR2 reads YYNGEE. The CDR3 runs to 13 residues. CDR3 region: CASSSDPADTQYF. The CDR3 region has the DNA TGTGCCAGCAGCTCGGACCCCGCAGATACGCAGTATTTT.

The chain uses TRBV27 and TRBJ2-7; 9 bases are a match to TRBD1. V was clipped by 5 bases and J by 4 bases; unmatched bases: 6. CDR3 length equals 14 residues. The germline V gene encodes CDR1 MNHEY and CDR2 SMNVEV (reference sequence). The DNA for the CDR3 is TGTGCCAGCAGTGGGGACAGGGAGAAATACGAGCAGTACTTC. Translated: CASSGDREKYEQYF.

The chain couples TRBV30 to TRBJ1-2; D gene unclear. The V and J ends lost 4 bases and 7 bases respectively, with 22 bases between them. The CDR3 runs 15 residues. The germline gives CDR1 GTSNPN, CDR2 SVGIG (reference sequence). In nucleotides, the CDR3 is TGTGCCTGGAAAGGGAACGGACGTCTGTCTAGTGGCTACACCTTC. Translated, it gives CAWKGNGRLSSGYTF.

V and J are TRBV11-2 and TRBJ2-6, with 7 nucleotides matching TRBD2. Germline-derived CDR1 and CDR2 are SGHAT and FQNNGV. J gave up 4 bases and V 3 bases, and 12 bases lay outside the gene matches. The CDR3 has 18 residues. CDR3 sequence reads: CASSLNGQGGAGANVLTF. As DNA, the CDR3 is TGTGCCAGCAGCTTGAATGGGCAGGGAGGGGCCGGGGCCAACGTCCTGACTTTC.

The chain uses TRBV14 and TRBJ2-7; the D is unclear. CDR3 size: 15 residues. The V end was cut by 1 base, the J end by 5 bases, with 15 bases between. CDR1 is SGHDN, CDR2 FVKESK, per germline. CDR3 bases: TGTGCCAGCAGCCAAGCTGCTCCACTGATCAACGAGCAGTACTTC. As protein: CASSQAAPLINEQYF.